This T cell receptor beta chain comes out of a study of cytomegalovirus exposure and HLA in healthy donors. Study observations and caveats: The productive fraction for most TCR beta V segments was about 87% or about 30% in an earlier analysis.

Healthy bone marrow donors formed the donor group. After removal of 3 bases from V and 6 bases from J, the junction contained 5 bases not matched to a gene. The CDR3 sequence is 13 residues long. Germline loops: CDR1 LNHDA, CDR2 SQIVND (reference sequence). Primers: 60 Vbeta forward and 13 Jbeta reverse. In the original analysis: Unique TCR beta chains numbered around 80 million in a later analysis, with roughly 9.9 million shared. Generated by immunoSEQ multiplex PCR, the TCRdb table keeps only in-frame clones and is missing some. Clone size and V and J calls were adopted from that table, with D and trimming inferred from the DNA. The sample lists about 220,000 clones; 75% to 90% were seen once. The table lists this clone with a count of one. Its antigen remains unidentified.

This receptor was obtained from a boy between 2 and 10 years old in good health and CMV-seronegative. The material sequenced was PBMCs. This sequence joins TRBV19 and TRBJ2-7, with 7 bases identical to TRBD2. CDR3 sequence: CASSMGGVGEQYF. The DNA of the CDR3 is TGTGCCAGTAGTATGGGAGGGGTGGGCGAGCAGTACTTC.